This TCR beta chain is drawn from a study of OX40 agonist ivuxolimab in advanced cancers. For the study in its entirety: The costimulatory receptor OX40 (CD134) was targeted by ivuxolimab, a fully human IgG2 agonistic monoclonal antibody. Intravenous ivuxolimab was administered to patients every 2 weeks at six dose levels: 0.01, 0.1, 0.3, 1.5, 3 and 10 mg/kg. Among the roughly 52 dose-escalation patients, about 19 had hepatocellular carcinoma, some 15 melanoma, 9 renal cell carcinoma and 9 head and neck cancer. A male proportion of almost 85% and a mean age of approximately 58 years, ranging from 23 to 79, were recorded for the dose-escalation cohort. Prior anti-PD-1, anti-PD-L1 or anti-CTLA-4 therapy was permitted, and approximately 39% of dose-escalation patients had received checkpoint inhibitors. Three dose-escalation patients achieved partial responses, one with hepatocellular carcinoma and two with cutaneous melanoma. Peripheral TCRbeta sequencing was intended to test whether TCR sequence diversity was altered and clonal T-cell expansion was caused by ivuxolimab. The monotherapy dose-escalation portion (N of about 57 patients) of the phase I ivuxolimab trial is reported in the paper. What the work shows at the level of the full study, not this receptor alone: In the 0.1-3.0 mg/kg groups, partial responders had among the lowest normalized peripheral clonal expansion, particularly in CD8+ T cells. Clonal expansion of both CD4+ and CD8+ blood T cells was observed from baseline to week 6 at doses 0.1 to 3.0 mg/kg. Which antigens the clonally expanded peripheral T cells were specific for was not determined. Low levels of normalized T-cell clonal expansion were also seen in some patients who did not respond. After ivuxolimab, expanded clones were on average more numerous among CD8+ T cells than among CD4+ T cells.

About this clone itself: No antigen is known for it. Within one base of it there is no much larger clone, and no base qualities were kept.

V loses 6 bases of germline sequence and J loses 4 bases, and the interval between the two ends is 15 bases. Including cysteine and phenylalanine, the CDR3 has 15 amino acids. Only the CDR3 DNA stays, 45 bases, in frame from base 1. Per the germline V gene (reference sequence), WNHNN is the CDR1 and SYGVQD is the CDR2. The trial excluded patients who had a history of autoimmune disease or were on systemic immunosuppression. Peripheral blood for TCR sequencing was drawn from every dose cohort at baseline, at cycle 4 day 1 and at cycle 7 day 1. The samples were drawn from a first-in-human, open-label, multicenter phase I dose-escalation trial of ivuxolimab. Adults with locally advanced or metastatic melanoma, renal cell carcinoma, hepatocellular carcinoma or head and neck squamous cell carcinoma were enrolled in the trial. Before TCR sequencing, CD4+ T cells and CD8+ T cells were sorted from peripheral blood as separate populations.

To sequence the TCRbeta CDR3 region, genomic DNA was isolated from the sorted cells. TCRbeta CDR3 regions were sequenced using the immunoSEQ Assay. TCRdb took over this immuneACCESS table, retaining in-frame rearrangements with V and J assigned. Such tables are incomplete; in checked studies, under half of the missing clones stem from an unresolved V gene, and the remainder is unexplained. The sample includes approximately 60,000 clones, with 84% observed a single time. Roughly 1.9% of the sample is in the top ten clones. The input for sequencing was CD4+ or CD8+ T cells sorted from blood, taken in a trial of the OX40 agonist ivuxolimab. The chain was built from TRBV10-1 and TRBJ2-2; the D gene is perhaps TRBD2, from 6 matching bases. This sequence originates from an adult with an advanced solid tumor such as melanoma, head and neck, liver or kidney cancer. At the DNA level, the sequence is TGCGCCAGCAGGGGCTCGGACGGGGGCACCGGGGAGCTGTTTTTT. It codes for CASRGSDGGTGELFF.